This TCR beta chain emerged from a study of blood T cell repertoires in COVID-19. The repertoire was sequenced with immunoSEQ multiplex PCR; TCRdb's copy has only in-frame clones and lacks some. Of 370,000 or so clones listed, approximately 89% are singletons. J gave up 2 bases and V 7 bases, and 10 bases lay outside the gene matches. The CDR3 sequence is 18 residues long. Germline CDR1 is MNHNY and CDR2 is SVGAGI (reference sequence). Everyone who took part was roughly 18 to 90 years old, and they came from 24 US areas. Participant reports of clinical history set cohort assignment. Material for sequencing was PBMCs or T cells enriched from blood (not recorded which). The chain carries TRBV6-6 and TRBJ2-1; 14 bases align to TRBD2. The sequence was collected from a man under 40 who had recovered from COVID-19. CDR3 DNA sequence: TGTGCCAGCATTCGGACTAGCGGGGGGCGACTCACCTACAATGAGCAGTTCTTC. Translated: CASIRTSGGRLTYNEQFF.